The rows below give T cell receptor beta chains drawn from one sample of a study of shared clonotypes between healthy human individuals. The data were produced by immunoSEQ multiplex PCR, yet TCRdb's version contains in-frame clones alone and is incomplete. Of about 2 million clones listed, 95% are singletons. The sample taken for sequencing was naive CD4+ T cells sorted from blood. The origin of the receptors is a man aged 18 to 30 in good health. Both conserved end residues are part of each CDR3. Each record gives: D gene, clone size, J gene, V gene, CDR3 protein, CDR3 DNA. D genes are given only for firm matches. The size of a clone is reported for some rows only, either as once, few or many, or as a class for expanded clones.

>TRBD1|-|TRBJ2-4|TRBV28
CASSPRGRDKNIQYF
TGTGCCAGCAGTCCCAGGGGGCGTGACAAAAACATTCAGTACTTC
>-|-|TRBJ2-3|TRBV2
CASSAQKTSTDTQYF
TGTGCCAGCAGTGCCCAGAAGACTAGCACAGATACGCAGTATTTT
>-|-|TRBJ2-7|TRBV7-2
CASSLISRDRQYF
TGTGCCAGCAGCTTAATCTCCAGAGACAGGCAGTACTTC
>-|-|TRBJ1-5|TRBV30
CAWSVRFGNQPQHF
TGTGCCTGGAGTGTACGGTTCGGCAATCAGCCCCAGCATTTT
>TRBD1|few|TRBJ1-5|TRBV30
CAWSETGEWPQHF
TGTGCCTGGAGTGAGACAGGGGAATGGCCCCAGCATTTT
>TRBD1|-|TRBJ2-7|TRBV4-1
CASSPQTGGFEQYF
TGCGCCAGCAGCCCGCAGACAGGGGGCTTCGAGCAGTACTTC
>-|-|TRBJ2-7|TRBV5-4
CASSLMASLRGEQYF
TGTGCCAGCAGCTTGATGGCTAGCTTAAGGGGCGAGCAGTACTTC
>TRBD1|-|TRBJ1-1|TRBV5-1
CASRTGTGNLGAFF
TGCGCCAGCAGAACCGGGACAGGGAATTTAGGTGCTTTCTTT
>-|-|TRBJ2-3|TRBV28
CASSSRAPDTQYF
TGTGCCAGCAGCTCGCGAGCCCCAGATACGCAGTATTTT
>-|few|TRBJ1-3|TRBV5-5
CASSLGGLITGGNTIYF
TGTGCCAGCAGCTTGGGGGGCCTGATCACTGGTGGAAACACCATATATTTT
>-|-|TRBJ1-6|TRBV5-4
CASSLGGTSPLHF
TGTGCCAGCAGCTTGGGGGGGACGTCACCCCTCCACTTT
>-|-|TRBJ1-3|TRBV4-2
CASSYDTSSGNTIYF
TGTGCCAGCAGCTATGACACGAGCTCTGGAAACACCATATATTTT
>TRBD1|-|TRBJ2-1|TRBV5-1
CASSSGQGYDNEQFF
TGCGCCAGCAGCTCAGGACAGGGCTACGACAATGAGCAGTTCTTC
>-|-|TRBJ1-3|TRBV5-1
CASSLVADSGNTIYF
TGCGCCAGCAGCTTGGTGGCAGACTCTGGAAACACCATATATTTT
>-|-|TRBJ2-2|TRBV18
CASSPTLLDTGELFF
TGTGCCAGCTCACCGACCCTTTTAGACACCGGGGAGCTGTTTTTT
>-|-|TRBJ1-6|TRBV7-9
CASSSDAAYNSPLHF
TGTGCCAGCAGCTCAGACGCCGCCTATAATTCACCCCTCCACTTT
>-|-|TRBJ2-3|TRBV4-3
CASSQESGISTDTQYF
TGCGCCAGCAGCCAAGAGAGTGGGATTAGCACAGATACGCAGTATTTT
>-|once|TRBJ1-2|TRBV6-1
CASTRVRYGYTF
TGTGCCAGCACTCGGGTTCGCTATGGCTACACCTTC
>-|once|TRBJ2-2|TRBV7-2
CASTPGDPGELFF
TGTGCCAGCACCCCCGGGGATCCCGGGGAGCTGTTTTTT
>-|-|TRBJ2-1|TRBV11-2
CASSPPVGNEQFF
TGTGCCAGCAGCCCTCCCGTTGGCAATGAGCAGTTCTTC